Sequencing of this T cell receptor (beta chain) was carried out in a study of control samples from healthy donors and cancer patients. Trimming took 0 bases from V and 2 from J, leaving 12 bases between them. The CDR3 covers 15 residues. CDR1 and CDR2 (germline): SGHRS, YFSETQ. The protocol was immunoSEQ multiplex PCR, while the TCRdb copy is restricted to in-frame clones and leaves out a portion. This sample's clone table lists about 190,000 clones. The sequence was obtained from a woman aged 25 to 39 in good health. The sequenced sample consisted of blood. V usage is TRBV5-1 and J usage is TRBJ2-7; D gene uncertain. Here the CDR3 reads CASSLGAADTYEQYF. CDR3 nucleotide sequence: TGCGCCAGCAGCTTGGGGGCGGCCGATACCTACGAGCAGTACTTC.